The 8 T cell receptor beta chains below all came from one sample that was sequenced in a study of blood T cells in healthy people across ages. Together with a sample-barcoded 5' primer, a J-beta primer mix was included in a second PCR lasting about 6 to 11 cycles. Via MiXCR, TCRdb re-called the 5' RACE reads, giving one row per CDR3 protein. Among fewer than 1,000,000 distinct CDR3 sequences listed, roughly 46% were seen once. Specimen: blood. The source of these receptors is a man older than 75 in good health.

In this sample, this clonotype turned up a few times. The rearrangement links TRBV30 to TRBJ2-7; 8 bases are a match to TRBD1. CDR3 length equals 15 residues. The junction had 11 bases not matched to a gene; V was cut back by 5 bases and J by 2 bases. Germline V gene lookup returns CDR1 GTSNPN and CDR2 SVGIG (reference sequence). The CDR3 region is CAWGAGTGLTYEQYF. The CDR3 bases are TGTGCCTGGGGGGCTGGGACAGGCCTGACCTACGAGCAGTACTTC.

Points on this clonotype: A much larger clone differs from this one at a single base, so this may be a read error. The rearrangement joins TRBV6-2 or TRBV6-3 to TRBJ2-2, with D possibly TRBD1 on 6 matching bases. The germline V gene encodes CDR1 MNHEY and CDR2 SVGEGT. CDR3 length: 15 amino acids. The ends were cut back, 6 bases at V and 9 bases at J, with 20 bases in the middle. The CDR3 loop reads CASRGTNIRSRELFF. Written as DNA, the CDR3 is TGTGCCAGCAGAGGGACAAACATCAGGTCCAGGGAGCTGTTTTTT.

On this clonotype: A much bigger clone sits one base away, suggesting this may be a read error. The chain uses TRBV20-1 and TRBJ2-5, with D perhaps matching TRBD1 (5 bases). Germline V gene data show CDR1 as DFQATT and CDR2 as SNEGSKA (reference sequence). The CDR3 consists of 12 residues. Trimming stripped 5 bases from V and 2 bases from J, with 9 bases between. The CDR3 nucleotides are TGCAGTGCTGGGGCAGGGCAAGAGACCCAGTACTTC. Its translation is CSAGAGQETQYF.

CDR3 residues: CASSQGPSNSPLHF. CDR3 DNA sequence: TGTGCCAGCAGCCAGGGGCCTTCTAATTCACCCCTCCACTTT. The rearrangement links TRBV4-2 to TRBJ1-6, with a weak D call TRBD1 (5 bases). V lost 3 bases, J lost 6 bases, and 9 bases lay in between. The CDR3 is 14 residues long. Germline CDR1 is LGHNA and CDR2 is YNFKEQ.

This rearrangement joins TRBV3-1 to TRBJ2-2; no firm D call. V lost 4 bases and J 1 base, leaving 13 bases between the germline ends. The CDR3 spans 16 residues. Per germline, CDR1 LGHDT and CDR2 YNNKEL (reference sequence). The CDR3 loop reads CASSPRRSQNTGELFF. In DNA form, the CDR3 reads TGTGCCAGCAGCCCACGACGGTCTCAGAACACCGGGGAGCTGTTTTTT.

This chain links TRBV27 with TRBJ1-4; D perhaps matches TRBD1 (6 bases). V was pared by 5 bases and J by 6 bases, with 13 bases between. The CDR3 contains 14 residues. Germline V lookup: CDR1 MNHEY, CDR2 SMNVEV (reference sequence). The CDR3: CASSGRGLDEKLFF. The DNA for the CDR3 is TGTGCCAGCAGTGGCAGGGGATTGGATGAAAAACTGTTTTTT. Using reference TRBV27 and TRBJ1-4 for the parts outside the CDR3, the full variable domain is EAQVTQNPRYLITVTGKKLTVTCSQNMNHEYMSWYRQDPGLGLRQIYYSMNVEVTDKGDVPEGYKVSRKEKRNFPLILESPSPNQTSLYFCASSGRGLDEKLFFGSGTQLSVL.

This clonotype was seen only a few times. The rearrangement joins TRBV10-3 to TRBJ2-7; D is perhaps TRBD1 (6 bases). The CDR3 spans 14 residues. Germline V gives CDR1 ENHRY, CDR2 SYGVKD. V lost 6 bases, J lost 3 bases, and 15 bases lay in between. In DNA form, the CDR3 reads TGTGCCATCAGCGGAGGACAGCAAAGCTACGAGCAGTACTTC. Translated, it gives CAISGGQQSYEQYF.

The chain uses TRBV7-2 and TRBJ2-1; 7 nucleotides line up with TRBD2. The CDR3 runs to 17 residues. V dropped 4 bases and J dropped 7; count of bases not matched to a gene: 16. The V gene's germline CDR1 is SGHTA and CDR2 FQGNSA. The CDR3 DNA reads TGTGCCAGCAGCTCAGGCCTGGGAGCGGGAACTAGTAATGAGCAGTTCTTC. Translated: CASSSGLGAGTSNEQFF.